This record covers a single T cell receptor beta chain. This clone's antigen is unknown. No clone much larger than this one lies a single base away; base qualities are absent. The sample originates from a study of early T cells in non-severe SARS-CoV-2 infection (TCRdb year 2021). A note on the overall study: Because TCR sequencing was done on bulk RNA from unsorted whole blood, the alpha and beta chains could not be paired. The paper as a whole reports these results and caveats: VDJdb matching was skewed toward anti-spike CD8 responses, so virus-specific expansions were likely underestimated and private and CD4 specificities were missed.

Reading from cysteine to phenylalanine, the CDR3 counts 11 amino acids. Only CDR3 DNA is held: 33 bases, read in frame from base 1. The germline V gene (reference sequence) specifies DFQATT as CDR1 and SNEGSKA as CDR2. Between the V and J ends, shortened by 7 bases and 4 bases respectively, the junction contains 10 bases. Set within a cohort of healthcare workers in London, UK, this nested case-control study involved weekly PCR testing of nasopharyngeal swabs along with blood sampling. Healthcare workers were recruited during the week of the UK lockdown, between 23 and 31 March 2020, and followed weekly for up to roughly 15 weeks. The library was made by 5' RACE. The reads were generated on a NextSeq 500. In the TCR library protocol, unique molecular identifiers were attached to individual cDNA molecules to correct for PCR bias and sequencing error. Both TCR alpha and beta chains were sequenced, and tight co-correlation was observed between alpha and beta sequence abundances in each sample. Per the authors' processing: V gene, J gene and CDR3 annotation of TCR sequences was performed with Decombinator V4. Expanded TCRs were defined as changing significantly between any two time points under a Poisson model with p below 0.0001. TCR abundances were normalised to the total number of TCRs sequenced in each sample and reported as counts per million. MAIT TCRs were defined by TRAV1-2 paired with TRAJ12, TRAJ20 or TRAJ33, and iNKT TCRs by TRAV10 paired with TRAJ18. VDJdb, accessed on 1 November 2021, was searched for TCRs annotated for CMV, EBV and SARS-CoV-2, and TCRs annotated for more than one antigen were excluded. The raw public data were reprocessed by TCRdb itself: fastp quality trimming at Q25, MiXCR clonotype calling, in-frame beta chains only. Rows matching on CDR3 protein sequence are summarized as one entry with the most common DNA and genes. What appears here as the V and J calls and clone size reflects TCRdb's work, not the paper's. The sample table contains roughly 70,000 distinct CDR3 sequences; only one count was recorded for more than 15% of them. Almost 9% of the sample is in the top ten clones.

Source: whole blood, taken at baseline. This receptor chain uses TRBV20-1 and TRBJ1-1; the D segment cannot be called with confidence. The origin of this receptor is an adult who was a healthcare worker with PCR-confirmed SARS-CoV-2 infection or an uninfected control (not recorded which). The DNA sequence is TGCAGTGTGCTGGGAAGCACTGAAGCTTTCTTT. Its protein reads: CSVLGSTEAFF.